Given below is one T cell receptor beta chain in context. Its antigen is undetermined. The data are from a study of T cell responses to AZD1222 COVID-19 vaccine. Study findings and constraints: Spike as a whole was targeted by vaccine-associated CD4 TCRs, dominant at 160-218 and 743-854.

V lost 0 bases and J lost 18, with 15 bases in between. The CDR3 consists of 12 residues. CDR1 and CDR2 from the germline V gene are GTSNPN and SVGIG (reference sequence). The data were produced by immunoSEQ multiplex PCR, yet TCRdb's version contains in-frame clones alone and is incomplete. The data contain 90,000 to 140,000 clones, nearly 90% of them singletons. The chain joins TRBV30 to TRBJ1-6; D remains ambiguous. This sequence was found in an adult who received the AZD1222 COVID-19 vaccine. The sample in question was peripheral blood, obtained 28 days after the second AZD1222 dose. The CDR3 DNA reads TGTGCCTGGAGTGTATCTGGCGGCCGGGCCCACTTT. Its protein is CAWSVSGGRAHF.